A selection of T cell receptor beta chains follows, all from one sample in a study of T-cell memory formation after mild COVID-19. From the 5' RACE reads, TCRdb called clonotypes with MiXCR, one entry per CDR3 protein. The sample has about 68,000 distinct CDR3 sequences; approximately 16% are singletons. The sample comprised PBMCs or a T cell subset sorted from them (not recorded which). Receptors were obtained from an adult woman who had mild COVID-19 (a few samples of this study predate the infection). Cell type and time point are not known. CDR3s include the opening cysteine and the closing phenylalanine or tryptophan. The D gene is left open where the match is weak. The size entry is marked missing in some rows and otherwise reads once, few, many or a size class.

v_gene,d_gene,abundance,j_gene,CDR3nt,CDR3aa
TRBV5-6,-,many,TRBJ2-5,TGTGCCAGCCACCGGGGAGCGGGAGAGACCCAGTACTTC,CASHRGAGETQYF
TRBV4-1,TRBD2,-,TRBJ2-2,TGCGCCAGCAGCCAGCGTCTTAGCGGGGGGGCCGTGTCCGGGGAGCTGTTTTTT,CASSQRLSGGAVSGELFF
TRBV24-1,-,few,TRBJ1-6,TGTGCCACCAGTGGGGGCCAGCATTCACCCCTCCACTTT,CATSGGQHSPLHF
TRBV29-1,-,-,TRBJ2-7,TGCAGCGTTGAAAAGACTGAACCCTACGAGCAGTACTTC,CSVEKTEPYEQYF
TRBV24-1,TRBD1,few,TRBJ2-1,TGTGCCACCAGTGATTTGGGACAGGGGCAGTTCTTC,CATSDLGQGQFF
TRBV5-1,-,few,TRBJ2-7,TGCGCCAGCAGCTACGGCGACAGGTCCCAGTACTTC,CASSYGDRSQYF
TRBV20-1,-,-,TRBJ2-6,TGCAGTGCTAGACGGGTCCCTGGGGCCAACGTCCTGACTTTC,CSARRVPGANVLTF
TRBV9,-,-,TRBJ2-3,TGTGCCAGCAGCGCGTGGACCGGCGGCACAGATACGCAGTATTTT,CASSAWTGGTDTQYF
TRBV5-6,-,few,TRBJ2-7,TGTGCCAGCAGCTACACGCGGTACGAGCAGTACTTC,CASSYTRYEQYF
TRBV7-6,-,many,TRBJ2-3,TGTGCCAGCAGCTTAGTTGGGGAAGGAACAGATACGCAGTATTTT,CASSLVGEGTDTQYF
TRBV10-3,-,-,TRBJ1-1,TGTGCCATCAGGCAACAGAGCCCCACGATAAACACTGAAGCTTTCTTT,CAIRQQSPTINTEAFF
TRBV4-3,-,few,TRBJ2-1,TGCGCCAGCAGCCAAGAGGAGGGAGTCGATGAGCAGTTCTTC,CASSQEEGVDEQFF
TRBV12-3/TRBV12-4,-,few,TRBJ1-5,TGTGCCAGCAGTTTGTGGGCGGGGAATAGCAATCAGCCCCAGCATTTT,CASSLWAGNSNQPQHF
TRBV7-2,-,-,TRBJ1-3,TGTGCCAGCAGCTTGGGAGGCAGGGGAAACACCATATATTTT,CASSLGGRGNTIYF
TRBV28,-,-,TRBJ1-1,TGTGCCAGCAGTTTTCTACAGAAGACTGAAGCTTTCTTT,CASSFLQKTEAFF
TRBV7-9,-,few,TRBJ1-1,TGTGCCAGCAGCTCTATCCACAGGGCCATGAACACTGAAGCTTTCTTT,CASSSIHRAMNTEAFF
TRBV7-6,-,few,TRBJ1-1,TGTGCCAGCAGCTTAGAACCCGGGTTAGGGAACACTGAAGCTTTCTTT,CASSLEPGLGNTEAFF
TRBV15,TRBD2,-,TRBJ2-3,TGTGCCACCAGCAGAGATCTAGGGACTAGAATTGGCACAGATACGCAGTATTTT,CATSRDLGTRIGTDTQYF